Listed below are T cell receptor beta chains from one sample, sequenced in a study of T cell responses to AZD1222 COVID-19 vaccine. Profiled with immunoSEQ multiplex PCR; TCRdb holds only in-frame clones, not every one. The sample has around 220,000 clones, about 94% seen once; the top ten hold 1.7%. Sequenced here: peripheral blood, sampled 28 days after the second dose of the MenACWY control vaccine. The receptors come from an adult who received the MenACWY meningococcal vaccine as a control. Each CDR3 is given with its conserved first and last residue. D genes are given only for firm matches. The listing skips clone size in some rows; elsewhere it reads once, few, many or a size class.

length: 14; D: -; size: -; J: TRBJ1-6; V: TRBV30; DNA: TGTGCCTGGAGTTCCTCCCGATCTAATTCACCCCTCCACTTT; CDR3: CAWSSSRSNSPLHF
length: 14; D: -; size: -; J: TRBJ2-5; V: TRBV6-8; DNA: TGTGCCAGCAGCCACTACCCCCGGGGGGAGACCCAGTACTTC; CDR3: CASSHYPRGETQYF
length: 16; D: TRBD2; size: -; J: TRBJ2-1; V: TRBV27; DNA: TGTGCCAGCAGTCAAAGACTAGCACTCAACTACAATGAGCAGTTCTTC; CDR3: CASSQRLALNYNEQFF
length: 13; D: -; size: -; J: TRBJ1-1; V: TRBV19; DNA: TGTGCCAGTAGTATATCCGTGAACACTGAAGCTTTCTTT; CDR3: CASSISVNTEAFF
length: 12; D: TRBD1; size: -; J: TRBJ1-2; V: TRBV2; DNA: TGTGCCACTGCCGACAGGGCCTTTGGCTACACCTTC; CDR3: CATADRAFGYTF
length: 13; D: TRBD1; size: -; J: TRBJ2-7; V: TRBV6-1; DNA: TGTGCCAGCAGTGACAGGGGGCCCTACGAGCAGTACTTC; CDR3: CASSDRGPYEQYF
length: 13; D: -; size: -; J: TRBJ1-5; V: TRBV2; DNA: TGTGCCAGTGGGGGGGATAGCAATCAGCCCCAGCATTTT; CDR3: CASGGDSNQPQHF
length: 14; D: TRBD2; size: -; J: TRBJ2-1; V: TRBV29-1; DNA: TGCAGCGTTGAACAACTAGCGGGAGACAATGAGCAGTTCTTC; CDR3: CSVEQLAGDNEQFF
length: 15; D: TRBD1; size: -; J: TRBJ1-5; V: TRBV28; DNA: TGTGCCAGCAGTCCTAGACAGGGAAACACTCAGCCCCAGCATTTT; CDR3: CASSPRQGNTQPQHF
length: 13; D: -; size: -; J: TRBJ2-2; V: TRBV6-2/TRBV6-3; DNA: TGTGCCAGCAGTGCCAGCGACACCGGGGAGCTGTTTTTT; CDR3: CASSASDTGELFF
length: 15; D: TRBD1; size: -; J: TRBJ2-2; V: TRBV5-4; DNA: TGTGCCAGCAGTCCCGGGACAGGGGACGCCGGGGAGCTGTTTTTT; CDR3: CASSPGTGDAGELFF
length: 13; D: TRBD1; size: -; J: TRBJ2-1; V: TRBV6-4; DNA: TGTGCCAGCAGAGGGACAGGTGTCAATGAGCAGTTCTTC; CDR3: CASRGTGVNEQFF
length: 13; D: -; size: -; J: TRBJ1-2; V: TRBV7-2; DNA: TGTGCCAGCAGCTTTACAGGGTACCCTGGCTACACCTTC; CDR3: CASSFTGYPGYTF
length: 16; D: TRBD2; size: -; J: TRBJ2-1; V: TRBV24-1; DNA: TGTGCCACCAGTGATTCTACTAGCGGGGACTACAATGAGCAGTTCTTC; CDR3: CATSDSTSGDYNEQFF
length: 15; D: -; size: -; J: TRBJ1-6; V: TRBV18; DNA: TGTGCCAGCTCACCGCCCGGGGGTGGGAATTCACCCCTCCACTTT; CDR3: CASSPPGGGNSPLHF
length: 16; D: TRBD2; size: -; J: TRBJ2-5; V: TRBV27; DNA: TGTGCCAGCAGGGGAGGGGCCCGCGGTCTCGGGGAGACCCAGTACTTC; CDR3: CASRGGARGLGETQYF
length: 11; D: -; size: -; J: TRBJ1-2; V: TRBV30; DNA: TGTGCCTGGAGCCACAACTATGGCTACACCTTC; CDR3: CAWSHNYGYTF
length: 12; D: -; size: -; J: TRBJ1-3; V: TRBV11-2; DNA: TGTGCCAGCAGCTCGCAGGGTCACACCATATATTTT; CDR3: CASSSQGHTIYF
length: 13; D: -; size: -; J: TRBJ1-1; V: TRBV7-9; DNA: TGTGCCAGCAGCATCACGAAAGACACTGAAGCTTTCTTT; CDR3: CASSITKDTEAFF
length: 16; D: -; size: -; J: TRBJ2-7; V: TRBV11-1; DNA: TGTGCCAGCAGCTACACGCGAGGGGCCGGAGCCTACGAGCAGTACTTC; CDR3: CASSYTRGAGAYEQYF
length: 12; D: -; size: -; J: TRBJ2-1; V: TRBV27; DNA: TGTGCCAGCAGTCCTGGGCTGGATGAGCAGTTCTTC; CDR3: CASSPGLDEQFF
length: 13; D: -; size: -; J: TRBJ2-3; V: TRBV4-3; DNA: TGCGCCAGCAGCCAAGATGCGTCAGATACGCAGTATTTT; CDR3: CASSQDASDTQYF
length: 14; D: -; size: -; J: TRBJ1-2; V: TRBV28; DNA: TGTGCCAGCAGCCATGATTACAAGGACTATGGCTACACCTTC; CDR3: CASSHDYKDYGYTF
length: 14; D: TRBD2; size: -; J: TRBJ2-7; V: TRBV28; DNA: TGTGCCAGCAGAACTAGCGGCAGCTCCTACGAGCAGTACTTC; CDR3: CASRTSGSSYEQYF
length: 15; D: TRBD2; size: once; J: TRBJ2-1; V: TRBV19; DNA: TGTGCCAGTAGTATGGGTCTAGCGGGCTACAATGAGCAGTTCTTC; CDR3: CASSMGLAGYNEQFF